The rows below give T cell receptor beta chains drawn from one sample of a study of blood T cell repertoires in COVID-19. The repertoire was sequenced with immunoSEQ multiplex PCR; TCRdb's copy has only in-frame clones and lacks some. The table records about 230,000 clones, roughly 80% of them present only once. The sample consisted of peripheral blood. The origin of the receptors is an elderly woman with acute or convalescent COVID-19. Each CDR3 is given with its conserved first and last residue. Each record gives: D gene, J gene, clone size, V gene, CDR3 DNA, CDR3 protein. D genes are given only for firm matches. The listing skips clone size in some rows; elsewhere it reads once, few, many or a size class.

TRBD1 | TRBJ1-4 | . | TRBV19 | TGTGCCAGTTCCGGGACAGCTAATGAAAAACTGTTTTTT | CASSGTANEKLFF
. | TRBJ1-5 | . | TRBV19 | TGTGCCAGCAGCCCCATCGCGGAAAGCAATCAGCCCCAGCATTTT | CASSPIAESNQPQHF
. | TRBJ1-4 | . | TRBV10-3 | TGTGCCATCAGTGCTTCGGGTTTAGGTGAAAAACTGTTTTTT | CAISASGLGEKLFF
TRBD1 | TRBJ1-2 | . | TRBV7-2 | TGTGCCAGCAGCTTGGGACAGCCCTATGGCTACACCTTC | CASSLGQPYGYTF
. | TRBJ1-2 | . | TRBV5-5 | TGTGCCAGCAGCTTGGGGACAGTGAAGAACTATGGCTACACCTTC | CASSLGTVKNYGYTF
. | TRBJ1-6 | . | TRBV9 | TGTGCCAGCAGCCCCGGACCGGCGGGTAATTCACCCCTCCACTTT | CASSPGPAGNSPLHF
. | TRBJ2-2 | . | TRBV19 | TGTGCCAGTGCTCAGGGAATGAACACCGGGGAGCTGTTTTTT | CASAQGMNTGELFF
. | TRBJ1-5 | . | TRBV7-2 | TGTGCCAGCAGCCTACAGATTAGCAATCAGCCCCAGCATTTT | CASSLQISNQPQHF
TRBD1 | TRBJ1-1 | once | TRBV20-1 | TGCAGTGCCAGTCGTGGGCAGGGGGCGACGGGCACTGAAGCTTTCTTT | CSASRGQGATGTEAFF
TRBD2 | TRBJ2-7 | . | TRBV7-9 | TGTGCCAGCAGCTTAGGGACTAGCGGACACTACGAGCAGTACTTC | CASSLGTSGHYEQYF
TRBD1 | TRBJ2-1 | . | TRBV18 | TGTGCCAGCTCACCCCGGACAGGGGGCGATGAGCAGTTCTTC | CASSPRTGGDEQFF
. | TRBJ2-7 | . | TRBV4-1 | TGCGCCAGCAGCCAAGATCCCAGAGGGCGGGTCGAGCAGTACTTC | CASSQDPRGRVEQYF
. | TRBJ2-2 | once | TRBV9 | TGTGCCAGCAGCCCCCTGAGGACCGGGGAGCTGTTTTTT | CASSPLRTGELFF
. | TRBJ2-3 | . | TRBV9 | TGTGCCAGCAGCCTAGCCCCCACTAGCACAGATACGCAGTATTTT | CASSLAPTSTDTQYF
. | TRBJ2-1 | . | TRBV28 | TGTGCCAGCAGTTTCCCCGGTGCCTACAATGAGCAGTTCTTC | CASSFPGAYNEQFF
TRBD1 | TRBJ1-6 | . | TRBV6-6 | TGTGCCAGCAGTCAAGGACAGGGGGCAGATTCACCCCTCCACTTT | CASSQGQGADSPLHF
TRBD2 | TRBJ2-3 | . | TRBV7-9 | TGTGCCAGCACCGTTACTAGCGAGGTCTCAGATACGCAGTATTTT | CASTVTSEVSDTQYF
TRBD2 | TRBJ2-3 | . | TRBV30 | TGTGCCTGGAGTAAACTAGCGGGGCGCACAGATACGCAGTATTTT | CAWSKLAGRTDTQYF
. | TRBJ2-7 | . | TRBV10-3 | TGTGCCATCACGACAGACCGGACCTACGAGCAGTACTTC | CAITTDRTYEQYF
TRBD1 | TRBJ1-5 | . | TRBV3-1/TRBV3-2 | TGTGCCAGCAGCCCTCGGACAGGGACTCATCAGCCCCAGCATTTT | CASSPRTGTHQPQHF
TRBD1 | TRBJ1-4 | . | TRBV11-2 | TGTGCCAGCAGCTTAGTCAGTCCGGGACAGGGGAGGGAAAAACTGTTTTTT | CASSLVSPGQGREKLFF
TRBD1 | TRBJ1-2 | few | TRBV19 | TGTGCCAGTCGGACAGGGAGTCGCTATGGCTACACCTTC | CASRTGSRYGYTF
TRBD1 | TRBJ1-2 | once | TRBV19 | TGTGCCAGTAGTCCGCAGACAGGGGATTATGGCTACACCTTC | CASSPQTGDYGYTF
TRBD2 | TRBJ2-7 | . | TRBV28 | TGTGCCAGCAGACGGGAGGGCCCCTACAACGAGCAGTACTTC | CASRREGPYNEQYF
TRBD1 | TRBJ1-2 | once | TRBV9 | TGTGCCAGCAGCTCCAGACAGGGCGGCTATGGCTACACCTTC | CASSSRQGGYGYTF
. | TRBJ1-1 | . | TRBV27 | TGTGCCAGCAGTTTCGACAGGAGACAGGAGAACACTGAAGCTTTCTTT | CASSFDRRQENTEAFF
. | TRBJ1-5 | . | TRBV27 | TGTGCCAGCACCCCCCATGGCCAGGAACTGTTGCCCCAGCATTTT | CASTPHGQELLPQHF
. | TRBJ2-7 | . | TRBV7-2 | TGTGCCAGCAGCTTAGCCGCCTACGAGCAGTACTTC | CASSLAAYEQYF
TRBD2 | TRBJ2-5 | . | TRBV2 | TGTGCCAGCAGTATGCAGCGGGGTCCGCAAGAGACCCAGTACTTC | CASSMQRGPQETQYF
TRBD2 | TRBJ2-1 | . | TRBV18 | TGTGCCAGCTCGGCTAGCGGCTACAATGAGCAGTTCTTC | CASSASGYNEQFF
. | TRBJ1-2 | . | TRBV10-3 | TGTGCCATCAGTGACCCCCTACTGGACAGCTATGGCTACACCTTC | CAISDPLLDSYGYTF
TRBD1 | TRBJ2-7 | . | TRBV19 | TGTGCCAGTAGAAATTCCGGGACAGGGCCCTACGAGCAGTACTTC | CASRNSGTGPYEQYF
TRBD1 | TRBJ1-3 | . | TRBV3-1/TRBV3-2 | TGTGCCAGCCGCTATTCGGGACAGGGAAACACCATATATTTT | CASRYSGQGNTIYF
TRBD1 | TRBJ1-6 | few | TRBV14 | TGTGCCAGCAGCCAAGAGTCGGGACAGGTTCGCCCCCTCCACTTT | CASSQESGQVRPLHF
. | TRBJ1-1 | . | TRBV11-3 | TGTGCCAGCAGCCCAGGGGCTATGAACACTGAAGCTTTCTTT | CASSPGAMNTEAFF
TRBD1 | TRBJ2-3 | . | TRBV5-6 | TGTGCCAGCAGCTTTGGGACAGGAGACACAGATACGCAGTATTTT | CASSFGTGDTDTQYF
TRBD2 | TRBJ2-5 | . | TRBV5-4 | TGTGCCAGCAGCTTGAGGACGGGGGGGGAAGAGACCCAGTACTTC | CASSLRTGGEETQYF
. | TRBJ1-6 | . | TRBV25-1 | TGTGCCAGCAGTGGGGGACACGGGAATTCACCCCTCCACTTT | CASSGGHGNSPLHF
TRBD1 | TRBJ1-2 | . | TRBV29-1 | TGCAGCGTTGAAGCCCGGGACAGAGCTAACTATGGCTACACCTTC | CSVEARDRANYGYTF
. | TRBJ2-5 | once | TRBV6-5 | TGTGCCAGCAGCCCCGTCCGGTCGGGGACCCAGTACTTC | CASSPVRSGTQYF
TRBD1 | TRBJ1-1 | few | TRBV5-1 | TGCGCCAGCAGCGACCCGGGACAGATACCCGTGCAGAACACTGAAGCTTTCTTT | CASSDPGQIPVQNTEAFF
. | TRBJ1-1 | . | TRBV7-8 | TGTGCCAGCAGCCTGACAGTGGCCTTCGAGACTGAAGCTTTCTTT | CASSLTVAFETEAFF
TRBD2 | TRBJ2-1 | . | TRBV5-4 | TGTGCCAGCAGCTTTGGACTAGCGGGGAGTGCTTTTGAGCAGTTCTTC | CASSFGLAGSAFEQFF
. | TRBJ2-5 | . | TRBV29-1 | TGCAGCGGAACCCTTGTAGGGGGCCAAGAGACCCAGTACTTC | CSGTLVGGQETQYF
. | TRBJ1-1 | few | TRBV19 | TGTGCCAGTAGTATAAACAGGGATACGGGGGGCACTGAAGCTTTCTTT | CASSINRDTGGTEAFF
. | TRBJ1-2 | . | TRBV9 | TGTGCCAGCAGCGTAGAGGTGGCAGGGAACAATGGCTACACCTTC | CASSVEVAGNNGYTF
. | TRBJ1-6 | . | TRBV5-6 | TGTGCCAGCAGCAATTGGGAGAGCTCCTATAATTCACCCCTCCACTTT | CASSNWESSYNSPLHF
. | TRBJ2-7 | . | TRBV3-1/TRBV3-2 | TGTGCCAGCAGCACTCACGCAGGTCCCTACGAGCAGTACTTC | CASSTHAGPYEQYF
. | TRBJ1-1 | once | TRBV6-6 | TGTGCCAGCACCCTGTTACAGGAGTCGAACACTGAAGCTTTCTTT | CASTLLQESNTEAFF
. | TRBJ1-2 | . | TRBV14 | TGTGCCAGCAGCCAGGGGCGCGGCCCCCACTATGGCTACACCTTC | CASSQGRGPHYGYTF
TRBD1 | TRBJ2-5 | . | TRBV5-4 | TGTGCCAGCAGCCCGGGACAGGGGACGATTGGAGAGACCCAGTACTTC | CASSPGQGTIGETQYF
TRBD1 | TRBJ1-2 | . | TRBV7-3 | TGTGCCAGCAGCTTAAACAGGGGAATAGATAGGGTGGGCTATGGCTACACCTTC | CASSLNRGIDRVGYGYTF
TRBD1 | TRBJ2-7 | . | TRBV19 | TGTGCCAGTAGTGACCGGGACAGGGGGCGGGAAGAGCAGTACTTC | CASSDRDRGREEQYF
TRBD2 | TRBJ2-3 | . | TRBV3-1/TRBV3-2 | TGTGCCAGCAGCCAAGAAGCTAGCGGGCTAGATACGCAGTATTTT | CASSQEASGLDTQYF
TRBD2 | TRBJ2-3 | . | TRBV6-6 | TGTGCCAGCAGTTTAGCGGGGGCCAACACAGATACGCAGTATTTT | CASSLAGANTDTQYF
. | TRBJ1-2 | few | TRBV25-1 | TGTGCCAGCAGTAAAGGGTGGCAGGGTCGTGGCTACACCTTC | CASSKGWQGRGYTF
. | TRBJ2-4 | . | TRBV5-6 | TGTGCCAGCAGCTTGGGCAGGGCTGAAAACATTCAGTACTTC | CASSLGRAENIQYF
. | TRBJ1-3 | . | TRBV25-1 | TGTGCCAGCAGTGAAGCGACTTACTCTGGAAACACCATATATTTT | CASSEATYSGNTIYF
. | TRBJ2-7 | . | TRBV18 | TGTGCCAGCTCACCATATGAGGGCTCCTACGAGCAGTACTTC | CASSPYEGSYEQYF
TRBD1 | TRBJ2-7 | . | TRBV6-5 | TGTGCCAGCACCCGGAAAGGGACAGGGGCCTACGAGCAGTACTTC | CASTRKGTGAYEQYF